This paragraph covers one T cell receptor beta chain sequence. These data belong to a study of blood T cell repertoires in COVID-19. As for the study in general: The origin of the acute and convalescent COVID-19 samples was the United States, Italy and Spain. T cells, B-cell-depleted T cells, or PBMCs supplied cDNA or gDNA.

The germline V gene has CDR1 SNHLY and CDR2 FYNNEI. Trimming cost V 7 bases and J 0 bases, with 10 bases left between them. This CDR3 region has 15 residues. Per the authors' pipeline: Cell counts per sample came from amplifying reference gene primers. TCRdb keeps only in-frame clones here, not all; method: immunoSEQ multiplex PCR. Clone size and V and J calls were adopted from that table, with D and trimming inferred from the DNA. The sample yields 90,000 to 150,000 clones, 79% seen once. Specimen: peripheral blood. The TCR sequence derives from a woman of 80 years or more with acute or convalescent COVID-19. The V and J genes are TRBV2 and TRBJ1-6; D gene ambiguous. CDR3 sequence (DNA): TGTGCCAGCAAGCAGCGAAGCTCCTATAATTCACCCCTCCACTTT. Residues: CASKQRSSYNSPLHF.